The 12 T cell receptor beta chains below come from one sample, sequenced in a study of Ad26.COV2.S vaccination and SARS-CoV-2 variants. The method was immunoSEQ multiplex PCR; TCRdb's version includes in-frame clones alone and lacks a portion of them. The repertoire consists of 300,000 to 350,000 clones, with about 86% occurring once and the leading ten covering more than 1.5%. Treatment here: roughly 18 received Ad26.COV2.S at low or high dose, single or two shots; about 5 received placebo; per-sample allocation not given. It was on day 63 after the first vaccine or placebo injection that samples were taken. The starting material was peripheral blood, obtained in a trial of Ad26.COV2.S vaccine versus placebo. These receptors all come from a person between 18 and 65 years old who received the Ad26.COV2.S COVID-19 vaccine or a placebo.

The gene calls are TRBV6-2 or TRBV6-3 and TRBJ1-1, with unresolved D. The V end lost 1 base, the J end lost 4 bases, and 10 bases lay between the germline ends. The CDR3 consists of 14 residues. Germline V lookup: CDR1 MNHEY, CDR2 SVGEGT. The CDR3 nucleotides are TGTGCCAGCAGTTACTATCCGGGGAGCACTGAAGCTTTCTTT. This codes for CASSYYPGSTEAFF.

The chain joins TRBV6-1 to TRBJ2-1; 7 nucleotides agree with TRBD1. CDR3 length equals 16 residues. V lost 2 bases and J lost 5; bases outside the gene matches: 9. Per the germline V gene, CDR1 is MNHNS and CDR2 is SASEGT. The CDR3: CASSETVQGYDNEQFF. Here the CDR3 DNA reads TGTGCCAGCAGTGAAACGGTACAGGGGTACGACAATGAGCAGTTCTTC.

The rearrangement joins TRBV10-3 to TRBJ1-1, with TRBD1 matching over 8 bases. Trimming at V came to 6 bases and at J to 3 bases, leaving 3 bases not matched to a gene. Germline CDR1 ENHRY, CDR2 SYGVKD. The CDR3 loop spans 13 amino acids. The CDR3 DNA sequence: TGTGCCATCAGGAAGGACAGGGACACTGAAGCTTTCTTT. Translation: CAIRKDRDTEAFF.

V usage is TRBV4-2 and J usage is TRBJ1-2; no firm D call. V shed 0 bases and J shed 7 bases, with 3 bases lying between them. The V gene's germline CDR1 is LGHNA and CDR2 YNFKEQ. The CDR3 is 11 residues long. This CDR3 reads CASSQEGGYTF. CDR3 in DNA: TGTGCCAGCAGCCAAGAAGGTGGCTACACCTTC.

The chain has TRBV10-3 and TRBJ2-7; D uncertain. The CDR3 consists of 11 residues. V was cut by 5 bases and J by 4 bases, with 6 bases left in between. CDR1 and CDR2 (germline): ENHRY, SYGVKD. The chain's CDR3 is CAISPAYEQYF. The CDR3 nucleotides read TGTGCCATCAGTCCTGCTTACGAGCAGTACTTC.

CDR3 loop: CASSPSGGAGDTQYF. CDR3 coding DNA: TGTGCCAGCTCACCGAGCGGGGGGGCCGGAGATACGCAGTATTTT. The rearrangement uses TRBV18 and TRBJ2-3, with 10 bases fitting TRBD2. Trimming at V came to 3 bases and at J to 5 bases, leaving 5 bases not matched to a gene. This CDR3 contains 15 residues. The germline CDR1 and CDR2 sequences are KGHSH and LQKENI.

The rearrangement uses TRBV7-3 and TRBJ2-5, with D uncertain. CDR3 size: 15 residues. The V end was cut by 0 bases, the J end by 1 base, with 9 bases between. Germline V CDR1 and CDR2: SGHTA, FQGTGA. CDR3: CASSLTGNFQETQYF. CDR3 DNA sequence: TGTGCCAGCAGCTTAACGGGCAACTTCCAAGAGACCCAGTACTTC.

The chain recombines TRBV3-1 (or the pseudogene TRBV3-2) with TRBJ2-1; a possible D gene is TRBD2 (7 bases). CDR3 length: 17 residues. Deletions cut 0 bases from V and 0 bases from J, with 12 bases between. The germline gives CDR1 LGHDT, CDR2 YNNKEL (reference sequence). CDR3 bases: TGTGCCAGCAGCCAAGACCCGGGGGGCGGCTCCTACAATGAGCAGTTCTTC. Amino acid sequence: CASSQDPGGGSYNEQFF.

For this clone: Other DNA sequences from this sample encode an identical CDR3 as well. The J gene is TRBJ2-5, the V gene TRBV2; unclear D gene. Deletions cut 6 bases from V and 1 base from J, with 3 bases between. CDR1 is SNHLY, CDR2 FYNNEI, per germline. The CDR3 is made up of 11 amino acids. The CDR3: CASSPQETQYF. CDR3 in DNA: TGTGCCAGCAGCCCCCAAGAGACCCAGTACTTC.

The V call is TRBV6-2 or TRBV6-3, the J call TRBJ2-7; D call uncertain. Between the trimmed V and J ends, which lost 4 bases and 1 base, there was a span of 14 bases. CDR1 is MNHEY, CDR2 SVGEGT, per germline. CDR3 length: 15 amino acids. CDR3 sequence: CASSFSTNPSYEQYF. The CDR3 bases are TGTGCCAGCAGTTTCTCTACAAACCCTTCCTACGAGCAGTACTTC.

The chain has TRBV29-1 and TRBJ2-1; no clear D gene. Germline V gene sequence: CDR1 SQVTM, CDR2 ANQGSEA. Trimming cost V 2 bases and J 12 bases, with 14 bases left between them. The CDR3 spans 12 residues. DNA for the CDR3: TGCAGCGTTGAAAGAGGTCCGCGAGGGCAGTTCTTC. Its translation is CSVERGPRGQFF.

The chain links TRBV12-5 to TRBJ2-1, with TRBD1 identical over 12 bases. V lost 6 bases and J lost 6; bases outside the gene matches: 12. Germline V lookup: CDR1 LGHNT, CDR2 FRNRAP. The CDR3 runs to 17 residues. CDR3 nucleotides: TGTGCTAGTGGCCACCCGGGACAGGGGGCGCGTCTCAATGAGCAGTTCTTC. Residues: CASGHPGQGARLNEQFF.